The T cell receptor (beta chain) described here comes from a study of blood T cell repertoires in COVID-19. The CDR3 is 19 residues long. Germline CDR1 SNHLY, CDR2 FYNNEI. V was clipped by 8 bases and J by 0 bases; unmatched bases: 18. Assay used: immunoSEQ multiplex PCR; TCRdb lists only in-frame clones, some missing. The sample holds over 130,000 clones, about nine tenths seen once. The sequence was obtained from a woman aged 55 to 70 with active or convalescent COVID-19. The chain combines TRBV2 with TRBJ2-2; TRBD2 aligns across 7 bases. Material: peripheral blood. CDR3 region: CASRPSGVWSQPNTGELFF. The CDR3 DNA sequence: TGTGCCAGCCGACCCAGCGGGGTCTGGAGCCAACCGAACACCGGGGAGCTGTTTTTT.